The entry below describes one TCR beta chain. Original data processing: Quantification of nucleated cells was approximated via reference gene primer amplification. TCRdb's table, derived via immunoSEQ multiplex PCR, lists solely in-frame clones and lacks some. The DNA gave D and trimming, while V, J and clone size come from that table. The repertoire holds 200,000 or so clones, with just over 85% as singletons. These data come from a study of blood T cell repertoires in COVID-19. Material for sequencing was peripheral blood. This TCR was recovered from an older man with acute or convalescent COVID-19.

Here the CDR3 DNA reads TGTGCCAGCAGCTTAAAGGCCACAGGCGGCACTGAAGCTTTCTTT. Translating gives CASSLKATGGTEAFF. V usage is TRBV7-2 and J usage is TRBJ1-1, with D possibly TRBD1 on 5 matching bases. V lost 2 bases to trimming and J lost 4 bases, with 14 bases between them. Germline V gene lookup returns CDR1 SGHTA and CDR2 FQGNSA. CDR3 length: 15 residues.